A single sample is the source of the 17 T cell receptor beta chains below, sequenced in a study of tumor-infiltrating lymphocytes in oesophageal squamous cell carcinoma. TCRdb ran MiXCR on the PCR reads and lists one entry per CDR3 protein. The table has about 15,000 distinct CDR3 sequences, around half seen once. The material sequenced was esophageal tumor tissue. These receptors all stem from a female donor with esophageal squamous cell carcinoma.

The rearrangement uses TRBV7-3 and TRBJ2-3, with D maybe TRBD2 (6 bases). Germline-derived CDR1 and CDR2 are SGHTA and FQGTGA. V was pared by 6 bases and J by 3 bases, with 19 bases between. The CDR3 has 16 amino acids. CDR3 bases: TGTGCCAGCAGACTCAACGATAAGGGGAGGACAGATACGCAGTATTTT. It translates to CASRLNDKGRTDTQYF.

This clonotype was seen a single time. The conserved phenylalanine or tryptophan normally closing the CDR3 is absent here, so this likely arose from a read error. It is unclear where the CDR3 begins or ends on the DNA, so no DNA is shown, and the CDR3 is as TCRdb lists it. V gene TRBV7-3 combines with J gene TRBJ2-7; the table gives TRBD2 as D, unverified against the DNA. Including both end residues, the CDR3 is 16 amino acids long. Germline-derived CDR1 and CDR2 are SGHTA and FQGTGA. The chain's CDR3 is CASRLAGGNNEQFFGA.

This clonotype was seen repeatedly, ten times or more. The CDR3 region has the DNA TGTGCCAGCAGTTTTTTGGGGGACAGGGACGAGCAGTACTTC. Translated, it gives CASSFLGDRDEQYF. The chain couples TRBV27 to TRBJ2-4; 9 bases match TRBD1. The J call may be incorrect, as the DNA end agrees better with TRBJ2-7. There are 14 residues in the CDR3. Germline values: CDR1 MNHEY, CDR2 SMNVEV (reference sequence).

CDR3 DNA: TGTGCCAGCAGCCCGGGGCTCTATGGCTACACCTTC. Translated, it gives CASSPGLYGYTF. V is TRBV7-2 and J is TRBJ2-1, with D perhaps TRBD1 (5 bases). The J call is in doubt because the DNA end fits TRBJ1-2 better. The CDR3 spans 12 residues. Germline V gene sequence: CDR1 SGHTA, CDR2 FQGNSA.

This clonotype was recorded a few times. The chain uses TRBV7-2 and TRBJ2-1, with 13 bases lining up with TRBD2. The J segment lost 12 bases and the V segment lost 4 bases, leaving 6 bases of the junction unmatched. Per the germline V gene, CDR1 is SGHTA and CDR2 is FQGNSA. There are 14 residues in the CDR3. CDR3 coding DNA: TGTGCCAGCAGCTCACTAGCGGGAGGGTCTGGGCAGTTCTTC. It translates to CASSSLAGGSGQFF.

CDR3 loop: CAISVTSTNTEAFF. The CDR3 DNA reads TGTGCCATCAGTGTGACAAGCACTAACACTGAAGCTTTCTTT. The chain uses TRBV10-3 and TRBJ1-1; D uncertain. Germline V gives CDR1 ENHRY, CDR2 SYGVKD. Trimming cost V 4 bases and J 2 bases, with 11 bases left between them. This CDR3 spans 14 amino acids.

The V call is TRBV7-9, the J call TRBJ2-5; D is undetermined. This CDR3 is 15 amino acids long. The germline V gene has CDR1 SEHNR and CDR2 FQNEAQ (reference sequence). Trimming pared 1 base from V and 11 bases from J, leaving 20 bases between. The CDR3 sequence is CASSLGGSVYNEQYF. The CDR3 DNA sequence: TGTGCCAGCAGCTTAGGGGGTTCCGTCTACAATGAGCAGTACTTC.

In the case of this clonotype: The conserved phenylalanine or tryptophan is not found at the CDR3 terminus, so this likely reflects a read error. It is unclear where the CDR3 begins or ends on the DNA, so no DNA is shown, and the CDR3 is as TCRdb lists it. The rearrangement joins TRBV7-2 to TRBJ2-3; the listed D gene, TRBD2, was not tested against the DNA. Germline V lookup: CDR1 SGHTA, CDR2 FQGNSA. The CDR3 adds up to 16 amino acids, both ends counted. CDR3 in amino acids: CASSSTSGSYEQYFGP.

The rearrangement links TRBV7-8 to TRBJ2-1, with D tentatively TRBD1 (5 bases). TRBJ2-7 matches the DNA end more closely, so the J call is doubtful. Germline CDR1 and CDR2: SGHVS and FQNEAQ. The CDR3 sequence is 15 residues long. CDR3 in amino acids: CASSLAVDSSYEQYF. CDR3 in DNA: TGTGCCAGCAGCTTAGCGGTTGACAGCTCCTACGAGCAGTACTTC.

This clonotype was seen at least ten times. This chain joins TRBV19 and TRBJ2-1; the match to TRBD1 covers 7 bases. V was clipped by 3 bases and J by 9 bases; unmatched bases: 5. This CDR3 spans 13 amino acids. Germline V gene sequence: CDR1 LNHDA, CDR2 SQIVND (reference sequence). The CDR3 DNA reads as TGTGCCAGTAGTATGAGACAGGGTACTGAGCAGTTCTTC. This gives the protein CASSMRQGTEQFF.

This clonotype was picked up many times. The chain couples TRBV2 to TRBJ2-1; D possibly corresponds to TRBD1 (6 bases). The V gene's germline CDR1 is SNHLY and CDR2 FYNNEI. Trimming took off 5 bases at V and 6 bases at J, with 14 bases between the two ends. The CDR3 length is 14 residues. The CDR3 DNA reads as TGTGCCAGCAGTCGACAGGCATCCCTCAATGAGCAGTTCTTC. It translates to CASSRQASLNEQFF.

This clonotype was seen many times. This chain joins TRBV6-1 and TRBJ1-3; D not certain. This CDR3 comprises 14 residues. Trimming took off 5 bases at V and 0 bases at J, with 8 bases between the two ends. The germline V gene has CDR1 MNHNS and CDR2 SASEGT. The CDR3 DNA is TGTGCCAGCAGTCTAGGGTACTCTGGAAACACCATATATTTT. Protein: CASSLGYSGNTIYF.

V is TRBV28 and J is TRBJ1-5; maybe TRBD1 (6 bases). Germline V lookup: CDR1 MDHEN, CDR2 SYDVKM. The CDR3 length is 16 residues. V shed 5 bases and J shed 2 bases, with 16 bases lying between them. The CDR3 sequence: CASSVTGRAGNQPQHF. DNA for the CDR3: TGTGCCAGCAGTGTCACAGGGCGAGCAGGCAATCAGCCCCAGCATTTT.

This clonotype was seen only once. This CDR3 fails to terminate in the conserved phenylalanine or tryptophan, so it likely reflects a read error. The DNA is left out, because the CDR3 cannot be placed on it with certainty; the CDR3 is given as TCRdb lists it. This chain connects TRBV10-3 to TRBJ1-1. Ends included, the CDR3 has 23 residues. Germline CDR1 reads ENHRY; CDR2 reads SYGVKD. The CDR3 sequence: CAISDSEDSLPGLAVTMSSSSGQ.

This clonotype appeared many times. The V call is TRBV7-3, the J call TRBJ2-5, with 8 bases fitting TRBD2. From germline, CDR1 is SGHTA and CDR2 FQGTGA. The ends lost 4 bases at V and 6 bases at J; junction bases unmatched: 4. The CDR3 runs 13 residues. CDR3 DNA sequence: TGTGCCAGCAGCTCGGGACTAGAACAGACCCAGTACTTC. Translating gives CASSSGLEQTQYF.

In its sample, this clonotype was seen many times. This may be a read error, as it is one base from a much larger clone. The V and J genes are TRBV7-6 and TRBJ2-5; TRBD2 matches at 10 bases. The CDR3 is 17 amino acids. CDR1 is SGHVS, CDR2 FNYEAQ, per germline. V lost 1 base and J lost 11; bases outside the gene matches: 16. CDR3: CASSLVFLAGAPGEQYF. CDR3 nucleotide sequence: TGTGCCAGCAGCTTAGTATTCCTAGCGGGAGCCCCGGGTGAGCAGTACTTC.

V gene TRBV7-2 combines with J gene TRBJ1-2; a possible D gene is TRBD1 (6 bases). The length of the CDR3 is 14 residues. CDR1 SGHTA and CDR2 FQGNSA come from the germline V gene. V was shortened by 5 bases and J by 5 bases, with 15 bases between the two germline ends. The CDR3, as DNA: TGTGCCAGCAGCCTCTCACAGGGAGGGTATGGCTACACCTTC. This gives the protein CASSLSQGGYGYTF.